The text below deals with one TCR beta chain. Its antigen is not identified. Use of 60 Vbeta and 13 Jbeta primers characterized the PCR. The table came from immunoSEQ multiplex PCR; TCRdb's copy has only in-frame clones and leaves some out. The repertoire consists of approximately 220,000 clones, with around three quarters occurring once and the leading ten covering around a sixth. Per germline, CDR1 SEHNR and CDR2 FQNEAQ (reference sequence). V was trimmed by 4 bases and J by 9 bases, leaving 10 bases between them. This CDR3 spans 12 amino acids. This sample is part of a study of cytomegalovirus exposure and HLA in healthy donors. Findings of the study overall: Versus the roughly 670-donor mean, an Asian-associated ancestry cluster reportedly showed fewer N-insertions in a later analysis.

The chain couples TRBV7-9 to TRBJ2-1; D may be TRBD2 (5 bases). The sequencing sample was made of PBMCs. This receptor was taken from a man between 40 and 49 years old in good health and CMV-seronegative. This CDR3 is CASSYGRGEQFF. In DNA form, the CDR3 reads TGTGCCAGCAGCTATGGACGGGGTGAGCAGTTCTTC. Based on the CDR3 plus reference TRBV7-9 and TRBJ2-1, the full variable domain is DTGVSQNPRHKITKRGQNVTFRCDPISEHNRLYWYRQTLGQGPEFLTYFQNEAQLEKSRLLSDRFSAERPKGSFSTLEIQRTEQGDSAMYLCASSYGRGEQFFGPGTRLTVL.